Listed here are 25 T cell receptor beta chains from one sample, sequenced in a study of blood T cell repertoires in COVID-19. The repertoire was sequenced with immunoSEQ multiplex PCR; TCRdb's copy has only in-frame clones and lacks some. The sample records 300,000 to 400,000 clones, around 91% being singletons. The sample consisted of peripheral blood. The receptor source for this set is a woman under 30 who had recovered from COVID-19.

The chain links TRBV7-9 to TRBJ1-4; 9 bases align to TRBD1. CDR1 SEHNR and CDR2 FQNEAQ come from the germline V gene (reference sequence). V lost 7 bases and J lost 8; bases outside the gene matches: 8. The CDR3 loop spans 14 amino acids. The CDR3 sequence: CASILQGADEKLFF. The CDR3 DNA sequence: TGTGCCAGCATCCTACAGGGGGCTGACGAAAAACTGTTTTTT.

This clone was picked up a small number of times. The CDR3 sequence is CASSQLGGPRDTQYF. In nucleotides, the CDR3 is TGTGCCAGCAGTCAATTGGGAGGGCCTAGGGATACGCAGTATTTT. The V call is TRBV3-1 (or the pseudogene TRBV3-2), the J call TRBJ2-3; 7 bases are a match to TRBD2. Germline V gene data show CDR1 as LGHDT and CDR2 as YNNKEL (reference sequence). V was clipped by 6 bases and J by 6 bases; unmatched bases: 12. The CDR3 extends over 15 amino acids.

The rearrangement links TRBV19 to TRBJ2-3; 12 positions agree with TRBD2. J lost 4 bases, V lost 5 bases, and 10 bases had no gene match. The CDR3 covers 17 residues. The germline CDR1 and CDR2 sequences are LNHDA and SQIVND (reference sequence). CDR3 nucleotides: TGTGCCAGTAGTCTAAGATCTAGCGGGAGGGCCGCAGATACGCAGTATTTT. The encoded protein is CASSLRSSGRAADTQYF.

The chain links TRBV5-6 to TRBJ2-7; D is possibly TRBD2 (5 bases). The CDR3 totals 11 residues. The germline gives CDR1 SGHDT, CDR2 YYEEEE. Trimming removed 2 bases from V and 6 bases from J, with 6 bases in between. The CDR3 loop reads CASSFGGEQYV. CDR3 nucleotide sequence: TGTGCCAGCAGCTTCGGAGGCGAGCAGTACGTC.

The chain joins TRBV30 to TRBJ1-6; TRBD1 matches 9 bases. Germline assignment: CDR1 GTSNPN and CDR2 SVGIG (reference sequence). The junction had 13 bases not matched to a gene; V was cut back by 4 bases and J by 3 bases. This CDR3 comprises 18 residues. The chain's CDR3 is CAWNTGGRTGVYNSPLHF. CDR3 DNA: TGTGCCTGGAATACGGGGGGGAGGACAGGGGTCTATAATTCACCCCTCCACTTT.

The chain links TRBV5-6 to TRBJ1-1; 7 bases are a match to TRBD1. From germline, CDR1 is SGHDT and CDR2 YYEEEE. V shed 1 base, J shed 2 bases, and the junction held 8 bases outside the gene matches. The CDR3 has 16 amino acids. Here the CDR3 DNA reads TGTGCCAGCAGCTTGCGATATTCAGGGGGAAACACTGAAGCTTTCTTT. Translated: CASSLRYSGGNTEAFF. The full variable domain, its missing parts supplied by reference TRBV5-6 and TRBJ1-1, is DAGVTQSPTHLIKTRGQQVTLRCSPKSGHDTVSWYQQALGQGPQFIFQYYEEEERQRGNFPDRFSGHQFPNYSSELNVNALLLGDSALYLCASSLRYSGGNTEAFFGQGTRLTVV.

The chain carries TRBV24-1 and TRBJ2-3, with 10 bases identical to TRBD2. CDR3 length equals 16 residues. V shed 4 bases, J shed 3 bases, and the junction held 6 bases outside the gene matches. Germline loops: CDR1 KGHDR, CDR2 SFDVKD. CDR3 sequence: CATSDFSGRGTDTQYF. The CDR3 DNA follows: TGTGCCACCAGTGACTTCAGCGGGAGGGGTACAGATACGCAGTATTTT.

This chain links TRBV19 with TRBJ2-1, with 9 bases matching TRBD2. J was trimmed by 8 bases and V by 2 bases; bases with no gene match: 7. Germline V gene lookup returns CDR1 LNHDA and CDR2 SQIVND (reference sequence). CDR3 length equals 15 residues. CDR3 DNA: TGTGCCAGTAGTATACCGCGGGAGGGTCGCGATGAGCAGTTCTTC. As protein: CASSIPREGRDEQFF.

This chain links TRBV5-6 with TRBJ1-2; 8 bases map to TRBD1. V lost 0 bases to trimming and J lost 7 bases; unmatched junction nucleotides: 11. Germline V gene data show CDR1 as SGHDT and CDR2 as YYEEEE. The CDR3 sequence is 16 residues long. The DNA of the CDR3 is TGTGCCAGCAGCTTGGTGTTGGCGACAGGGGCTGGTGGCTACACCTTC. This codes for CASSLVLATGAGGYTF. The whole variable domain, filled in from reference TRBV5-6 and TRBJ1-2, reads DAGVTQSPTHLIKTRGQQVTLRCSPKSGHDTVSWYQQALGQGPQFIFQYYEEEERQRGNFPDRFSGHQFPNYSSELNVNALLLGDSALYLCASSLVLATGAGGYTFGSGTRLTVV.

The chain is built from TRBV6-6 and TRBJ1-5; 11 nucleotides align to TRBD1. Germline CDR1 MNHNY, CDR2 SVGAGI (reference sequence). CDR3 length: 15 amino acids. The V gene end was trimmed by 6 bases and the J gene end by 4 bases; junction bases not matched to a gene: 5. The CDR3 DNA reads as TGTGCCAGCAGGCCCGGGACAGGGGGAAATCAGCCCCAGCATTTT. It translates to CASRPGTGGNQPQHF.

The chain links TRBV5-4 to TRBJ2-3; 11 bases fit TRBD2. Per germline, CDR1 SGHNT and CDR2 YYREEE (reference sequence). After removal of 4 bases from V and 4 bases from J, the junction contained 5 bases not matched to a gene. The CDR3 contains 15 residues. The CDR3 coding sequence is TGTGCCAGCAGCCCGGGACTAGCGGAGTCAGATACGCAGTATTTT. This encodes CASSPGLAESDTQYF. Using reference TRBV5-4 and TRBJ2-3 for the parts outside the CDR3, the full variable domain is ETGVTQSPTHLIKTRGQQVTLRCSSQSGHNTVSWYQQALGQGPQFIFQYYREEENGRGNFPPRFSGLQFPNYSSELNVNALELDDSALYLCASSPGLAESDTQYFGPGTRLTVL.

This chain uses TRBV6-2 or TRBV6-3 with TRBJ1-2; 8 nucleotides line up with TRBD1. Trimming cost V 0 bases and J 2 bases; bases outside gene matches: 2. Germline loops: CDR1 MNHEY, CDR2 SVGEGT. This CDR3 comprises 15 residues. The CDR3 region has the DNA TGTGCCAGCAGTTACTCGGGACAGGCGAACTATGGCTACACCTTC. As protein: CASSYSGQANYGYTF.

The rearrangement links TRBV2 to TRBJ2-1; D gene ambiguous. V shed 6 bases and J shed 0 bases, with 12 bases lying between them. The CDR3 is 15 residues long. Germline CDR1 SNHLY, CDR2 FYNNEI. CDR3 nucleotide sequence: TGTGCCAGCAGCGTCTCTAGTTCCTCCTACAATGAGCAGTTCTTC. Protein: CASSVSSSSYNEQFF. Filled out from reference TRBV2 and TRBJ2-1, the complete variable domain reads EPEVTQTPSHQVTQMGQEVILRCVPISNHLYFYWYRQILGQKVEFLVSFYNNEISEKSEIFDDQFSVERPDGSNFTLKIRSTKLEDSAMYFCASSVSSSSYNEQFFGPGTRLTVL.

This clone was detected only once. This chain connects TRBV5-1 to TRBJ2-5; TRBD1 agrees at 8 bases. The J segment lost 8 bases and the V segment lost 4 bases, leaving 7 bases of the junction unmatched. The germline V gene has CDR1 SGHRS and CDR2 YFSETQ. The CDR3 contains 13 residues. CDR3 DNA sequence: TGCGCCAGCAGCCCGGGACAGGTATACACCCAGTACTTC. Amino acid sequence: CASSPGQVYTQYF.

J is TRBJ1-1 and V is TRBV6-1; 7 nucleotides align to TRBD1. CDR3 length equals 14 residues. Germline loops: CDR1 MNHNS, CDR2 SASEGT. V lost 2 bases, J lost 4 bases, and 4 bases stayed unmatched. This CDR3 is CASSERGGGTEAFF. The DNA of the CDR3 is TGTGCCAGCAGTGAAAGAGGGGGCGGCACTGAAGCTTTCTTT.

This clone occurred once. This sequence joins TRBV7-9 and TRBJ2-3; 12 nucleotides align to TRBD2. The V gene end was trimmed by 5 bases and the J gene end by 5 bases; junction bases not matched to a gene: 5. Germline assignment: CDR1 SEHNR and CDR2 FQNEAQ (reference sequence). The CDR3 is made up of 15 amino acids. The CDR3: CASSIGLAGRDTQYF. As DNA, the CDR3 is TGTGCCAGCAGCATCGGACTAGCGGGGCGAGATACGCAGTATTTT.

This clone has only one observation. The CDR3 reads CASSLRDRSTDTQYF. The DNA of the CDR3 is TGTGCCAGCAGCTTACGAGACAGGAGCACAGATACGCAGTATTTT. The chain has TRBV5-4 and TRBJ2-3, with a possible D match to TRBD1 (6 bases). V was shortened by 2 bases and J by 0 bases, with 10 bases between the two germline ends. Germline assignment: CDR1 SGHNT and CDR2 YYREEE (reference sequence). This CDR3 has 15 amino acids.

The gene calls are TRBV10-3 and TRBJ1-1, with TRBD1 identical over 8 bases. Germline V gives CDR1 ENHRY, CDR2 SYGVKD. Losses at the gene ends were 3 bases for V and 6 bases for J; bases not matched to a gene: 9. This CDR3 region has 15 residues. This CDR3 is CAISEPQGAAPEAFF. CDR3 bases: TGTGCCATCAGTGAACCCCAGGGGGCAGCTCCTGAAGCTTTCTTT.

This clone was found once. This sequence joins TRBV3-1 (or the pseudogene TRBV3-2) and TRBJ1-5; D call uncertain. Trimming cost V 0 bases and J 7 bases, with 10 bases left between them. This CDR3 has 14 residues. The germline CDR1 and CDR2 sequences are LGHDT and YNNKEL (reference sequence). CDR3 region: CASSQDGRKQPQHF. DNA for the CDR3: TGTGCCAGCAGCCAAGATGGGAGGAAACAGCCCCAGCATTTT.

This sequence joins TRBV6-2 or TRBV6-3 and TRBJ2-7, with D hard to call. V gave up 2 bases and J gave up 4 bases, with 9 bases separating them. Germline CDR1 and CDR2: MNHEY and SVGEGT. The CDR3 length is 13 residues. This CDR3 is CASSYGGVYEQYV. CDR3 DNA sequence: TGTGCCAGCAGTTACGGCGGAGTTTACGAGCAGTACGTC.

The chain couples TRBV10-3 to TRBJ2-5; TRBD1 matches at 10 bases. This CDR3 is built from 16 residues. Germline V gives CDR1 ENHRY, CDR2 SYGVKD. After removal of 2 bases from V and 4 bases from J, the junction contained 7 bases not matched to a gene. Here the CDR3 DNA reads TGTGCCATCAGTGAGCCGCGGACAGGGGGACGAGAGACCCAGTACTTC. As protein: CAISEPRTGGRETQYF.

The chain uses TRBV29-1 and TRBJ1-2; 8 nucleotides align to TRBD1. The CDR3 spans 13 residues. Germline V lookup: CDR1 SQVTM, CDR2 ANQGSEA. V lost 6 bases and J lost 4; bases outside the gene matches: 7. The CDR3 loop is CSVDREGSYGYTF. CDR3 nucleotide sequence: TGCAGCGTGGACAGGGAGGGGAGCTATGGCTACACCTTC. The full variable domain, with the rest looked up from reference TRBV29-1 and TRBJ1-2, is SAVISQKPSRDICQRGTSLTIQCQVDSQVTMMFWYRQQPGQSLTLIATANQGSEATYESGFVIDKFPISRPNLTFSTLTVSNMSPEDSSIYLCSVDREGSYGYTFGSGTRLTVV.

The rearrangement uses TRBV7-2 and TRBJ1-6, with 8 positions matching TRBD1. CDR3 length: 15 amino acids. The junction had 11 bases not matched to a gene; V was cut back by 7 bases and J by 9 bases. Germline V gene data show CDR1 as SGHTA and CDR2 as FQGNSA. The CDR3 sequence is CASTNRTGIGSPLHF. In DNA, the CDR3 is TGTGCCAGCACCAATCGGACAGGGATAGGTTCACCCCTCCACTTT.

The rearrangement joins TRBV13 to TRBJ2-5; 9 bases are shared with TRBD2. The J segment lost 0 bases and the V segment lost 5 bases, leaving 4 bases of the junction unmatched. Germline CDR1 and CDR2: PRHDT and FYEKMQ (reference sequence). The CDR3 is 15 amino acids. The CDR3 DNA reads TGTGCCAGCAGCCGGACTAGCGAGCACCAAGAGACCCAGTACTTC. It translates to CASSRTSEHQETQYF. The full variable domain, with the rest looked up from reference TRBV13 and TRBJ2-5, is AAGVIQSPRHLIKEKRETATLKCYPIPRHDTVYWYQQGPGQDPQFLISFYEKMQSDKGSIPDRFSAQQFSDYHSELNMSSLELGDSALYFCASSRTSEHQETQYFGPGTRLLVL.

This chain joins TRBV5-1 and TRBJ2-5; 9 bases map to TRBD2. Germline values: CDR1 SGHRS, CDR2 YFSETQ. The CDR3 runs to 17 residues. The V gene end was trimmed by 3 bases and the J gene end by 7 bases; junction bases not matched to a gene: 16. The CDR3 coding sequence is TGCGCCAGCAGCTCCCCTCCGGGTAGCGGGGGAAGACGGACCCAGTACTTC. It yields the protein CASSSPPGSGGRRTQYF.